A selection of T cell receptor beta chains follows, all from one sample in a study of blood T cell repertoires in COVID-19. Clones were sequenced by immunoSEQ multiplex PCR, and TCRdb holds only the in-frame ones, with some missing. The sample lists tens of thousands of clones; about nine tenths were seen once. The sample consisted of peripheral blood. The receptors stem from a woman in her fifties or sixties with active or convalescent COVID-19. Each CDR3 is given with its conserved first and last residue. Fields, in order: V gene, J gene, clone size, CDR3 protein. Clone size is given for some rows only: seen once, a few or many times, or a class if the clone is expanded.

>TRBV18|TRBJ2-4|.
CASSPNRGGKNIQYF
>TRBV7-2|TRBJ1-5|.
CASSLANPGQSLYQPQHF
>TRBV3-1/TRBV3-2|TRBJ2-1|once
CASSPSGGAAEQFF
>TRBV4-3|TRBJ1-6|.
CASSQDSTANNSPLHF
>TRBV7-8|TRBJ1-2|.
CASNKGGATYGYTF
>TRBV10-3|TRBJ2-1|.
CAISGGGQGDNEQFF
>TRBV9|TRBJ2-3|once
CASSVGLAGVSDTQYF
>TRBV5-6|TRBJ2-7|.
CASSLGEGFDEQYF
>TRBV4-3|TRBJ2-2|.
CASSQVTGVGTGELFF
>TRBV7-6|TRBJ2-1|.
CASSSTSGGSYNEQFF
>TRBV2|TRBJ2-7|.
CASGTGSHEQYF
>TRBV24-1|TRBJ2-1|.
CATSDPRRDYNEQFF
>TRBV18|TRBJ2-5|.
CASSLDRGQETQYF
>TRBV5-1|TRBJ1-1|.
CASSLDGGETEAFF
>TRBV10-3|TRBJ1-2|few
CAISGDPGATPNYGYTF
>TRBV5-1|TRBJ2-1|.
CASSLRDSPLNEQFF
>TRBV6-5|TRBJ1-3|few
CASSYSGQSYGNTIYF
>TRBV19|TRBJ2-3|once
CASSTDHGTGISTDTQYF
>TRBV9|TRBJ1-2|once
CASSDGETNYGYTF